A selection of T cell receptor beta chains follows, all from one sample in a study of blood T cell repertoires in COVID-19. Assay used: immunoSEQ multiplex PCR; TCRdb lists only in-frame clones, some missing. The repertoire holds 110,000 or so clones, with roughly 88% as singletons. The sequenced sample consisted of peripheral blood. These receptors were obtained from a woman in her seventies who had recovered from COVID-19. Each CDR3 is given with its conserved first and last residue. A D gene is named only where the DNA matches it firmly. Expanded clones are given a class, and other clones once, few, many or no size at all.

d_gene: NA; v_gene: TRBV30; abundance: NA; j_gene: TRBJ2-7; CDR3nt: TGTGCCTGGGGTGTGGGGAGATTCTACGAGCAGTACTTC; CDR3aa: CAWGVGRFYEQYF
d_gene: TRBD1; v_gene: TRBV4-1; abundance: NA; j_gene: TRBJ1-3; CDR3nt: TGCGCCAGCAGCCAATTCTCAGCAGGGGGCGGAAACACCATATATTTT; CDR3aa: CASSQFSAGGGNTIYF
d_gene: TRBD1; v_gene: TRBV7-8; abundance: NA; j_gene: TRBJ1-4; CDR3nt: TGTGCCAGCAGCGGGGACAGGGAATCAAATGAAAAACTGTTTTTT; CDR3aa: CASSGDRESNEKLFF
d_gene: NA; v_gene: TRBV6-1; abundance: NA; j_gene: TRBJ1-1; CDR3nt: TGTGCCAGCAGCTCACACCGAGGGGGCACTGAAGCTTTCTTT; CDR3aa: CASSSHRGGTEAFF
d_gene: NA; v_gene: TRBV19; abundance: NA; j_gene: TRBJ1-4; CDR3nt: TGTGCCAGTCGAGACGGGATTAATGAAAAACTGTTTTTT; CDR3aa: CASRDGINEKLFF
d_gene: TRBD1; v_gene: TRBV25-1; abundance: NA; j_gene: TRBJ2-1; CDR3nt: TGTGCCAGCAGTGACCTACAGGGGGCTCTCGAGCAGTTCTTC; CDR3aa: CASSDLQGALEQFF
d_gene: NA; v_gene: TRBV10-3; abundance: NA; j_gene: TRBJ2-7; CDR3nt: TGTGCCATCAGTGAGCCCTACAGGGATCCCTACGAGCAGTACTTC; CDR3aa: CAISEPYRDPYEQYF
d_gene: NA; v_gene: TRBV11-2; abundance: NA; j_gene: TRBJ2-1; CDR3nt: TGTGCCAGCAGCTTAGGGACTAACAATGAGCAGTTCTTC; CDR3aa: CASSLGTNNEQFF
d_gene: TRBD1; v_gene: TRBV30; abundance: NA; j_gene: TRBJ2-1; CDR3nt: TGTGCCTGGAGTACTTGGACAGGCAATGAGCAGTTCTTC; CDR3aa: CAWSTWTGNEQFF
d_gene: NA; v_gene: TRBV19; abundance: NA; j_gene: TRBJ1-2; CDR3nt: TGTGCCAGTAGCGAAAGGGGGAACTATGGCTACACCTTC; CDR3aa: CASSERGNYGYTF
d_gene: TRBD2; v_gene: TRBV5-8; abundance: NA; j_gene: TRBJ2-1; CDR3nt: TGTGCCAGCAGTCCACCGGGACTAGCTCCGTTCTTC; CDR3aa: CASSPPGLAPFF
d_gene: NA; v_gene: TRBV3-1/TRBV3-2; abundance: NA; j_gene: TRBJ1-3; CDR3nt: TGTGCCAGCAGCCCACTAGGTGGCTCTGGAAACACCATATATTTT; CDR3aa: CASSPLGGSGNTIYF
d_gene: TRBD1; v_gene: TRBV25-1; abundance: NA; j_gene: TRBJ2-2; CDR3nt: TGTGCCAGCGCCGGGACAGGGGGCACCGGGGAGCTGTTTTTT; CDR3aa: CASAGTGGTGELFF
d_gene: NA; v_gene: TRBV14; abundance: once; j_gene: TRBJ2-2; CDR3nt: TGTGCCAGCAGCCAGGTTTTTGGGCAGCTGAACACCGGGGAGCTGTTTTTT; CDR3aa: CASSQVFGQLNTGELFF
d_gene: NA; v_gene: TRBV7-7; abundance: once; j_gene: TRBJ2-1; CDR3nt: TGTGCTAGCAGCTTAAACCAGGGGCTTTACAATGAGCAGTTCTTC; CDR3aa: CASSLNQGLYNEQFF
d_gene: TRBD2; v_gene: TRBV23-1; abundance: NA; j_gene: TRBJ2-3; CDR3nt: TGCGCCAGCAGTCAATCGTGGCTAGCGGGCTTCTTCCCCCGCACGCAGTATTTT; CDR3aa: CASSQSWLAGFFPRTQYF
d_gene: NA; v_gene: TRBV27; abundance: NA; j_gene: TRBJ1-3; CDR3nt: TGTGCCAGCAGCTCCGGGCAGGGTCGCTCTGGAAACACCATATATTTT; CDR3aa: CASSSGQGRSGNTIYF
d_gene: TRBD2; v_gene: TRBV30; abundance: NA; j_gene: TRBJ2-3; CDR3nt: TGTGCCTGGAGAAGGGCGGGAGGTTCCACAGATACGCAGTATTTT; CDR3aa: CAWRRAGGSTDTQYF
d_gene: NA; v_gene: TRBV4-2; abundance: NA; j_gene: TRBJ2-7; CDR3nt: TGTGCCAGCAGCCCTCCCCGGACAAAGCCCTACGAGCAGTACTTC; CDR3aa: CASSPPRTKPYEQYF
d_gene: TRBD1; v_gene: TRBV30; abundance: NA; j_gene: TRBJ2-5; CDR3nt: TGTGCCTGGAGTGTAGGGACAGGGGAGACCCAGTACTTC; CDR3aa: CAWSVGTGETQYF
d_gene: NA; v_gene: TRBV28; abundance: NA; j_gene: TRBJ1-1; CDR3nt: TGTGCCAGCAGTCTAGACTGGGACACTGAAGCTTTCTTT; CDR3aa: CASSLDWDTEAFF
d_gene: TRBD2; v_gene: TRBV11-2; abundance: NA; j_gene: TRBJ2-1; CDR3nt: TGTGCCAGCAGCCTAGCTAGCGGCCCCTACAATGAGCAGTTCTTC; CDR3aa: CASSLASGPYNEQFF
d_gene: TRBD2; v_gene: TRBV7-2; abundance: NA; j_gene: TRBJ2-1; CDR3nt: TGTGCCAGCAGCCCCCTTCATGGACTAGGAGACAATGAGCAGTTCTTC; CDR3aa: CASSPLHGLGDNEQFF
d_gene: TRBD1; v_gene: TRBV5-1; abundance: NA; j_gene: TRBJ2-2; CDR3nt: TGCGCCAGCAACCGAGACAGGGAGAACACCGGGGAGCTGTTTTTT; CDR3aa: CASNRDRENTGELFF
d_gene: TRBD1; v_gene: TRBV28; abundance: NA; j_gene: TRBJ1-2; CDR3nt: TGTGCCAGCAGTCCGAACAGGGGCGGCTACACCTTC; CDR3aa: CASSPNRGGYTF
d_gene: NA; v_gene: TRBV9; abundance: NA; j_gene: TRBJ2-4; CDR3nt: TGTGCCAGCAGCGAGGGGTTAGCCAAAAACATTCAGTACTTC; CDR3aa: CASSEGLAKNIQYF
d_gene: TRBD1; v_gene: TRBV6-2/TRBV6-3; abundance: NA; j_gene: TRBJ2-1; CDR3nt: TGTGCCAGCAGTGTGGACAGGGGGCGGAACTATGAGCAGTTCTTC; CDR3aa: CASSVDRGRNYEQFF
d_gene: TRBD1; v_gene: TRBV4-2; abundance: NA; j_gene: TRBJ2-2; CDR3nt: TGTGCCAGCAGCCGAGGGACAGCGAACACCGGGGAGCTGTTTTTT; CDR3aa: CASSRGTANTGELFF
d_gene: TRBD2; v_gene: TRBV24-1; abundance: NA; j_gene: TRBJ2-4; CDR3nt: TGTGCCACCCAACGACTAGCGGGAGGAGTCGAAGACATTCAGTACTTC; CDR3aa: CATQRLAGGVEDIQYF
d_gene: NA; v_gene: TRBV28; abundance: NA; j_gene: TRBJ1-2; CDR3nt: TGTGCCAGCAGTTGGTCCGTTCCCGGCGAGGGAGGCTACACCTTC; CDR3aa: CASSWSVPGEGGYTF
d_gene: TRBD1; v_gene: TRBV4-3; abundance: NA; j_gene: TRBJ2-3; CDR3nt: TGCGCCAGCAGCCTCGGACAGGGGAGCACAGATACGCAGTATTTT; CDR3aa: CASSLGQGSTDTQYF
d_gene: NA; v_gene: TRBV24-1; abundance: NA; j_gene: TRBJ2-5; CDR3nt: TGTGCCACCAGTGTCGGGGGGCGAGAGACCCAGTACTTC; CDR3aa: CATSVGGRETQYF
d_gene: TRBD2; v_gene: TRBV5-6; abundance: NA; j_gene: TRBJ2-7; CDR3nt: TGTGCCAGCAGCTTAGCGGGAGGCATCTACGAGCAGTACTTC; CDR3aa: CASSLAGGIYEQYF
d_gene: NA; v_gene: TRBV15; abundance: NA; j_gene: TRBJ1-3; CDR3nt: TGTGCCACCAGCAGGGACCAGGGGTTCGGAAACACCATATATTTT; CDR3aa: CATSRDQGFGNTIYF
d_gene: NA; v_gene: TRBV5-4; abundance: NA; j_gene: TRBJ2-2; CDR3nt: TGTGCCAGCAGCTTGGGTTTAGATTCCGGGGAGCTGTTTTTT; CDR3aa: CASSLGLDSGELFF
d_gene: TRBD2; v_gene: TRBV3-1/TRBV3-2; abundance: NA; j_gene: TRBJ2-1; CDR3nt: TGTGCCAGCAGCCAAGTCGCTCTAGCGGGAAGTGAGCAGTTCTTC; CDR3aa: CASSQVALAGSEQFF
d_gene: NA; v_gene: TRBV18; abundance: NA; j_gene: TRBJ2-1; CDR3nt: TGTGCCAGCTCACCAATCATCCCGAGCTCCTACAATGAGCAGTTCTTC; CDR3aa: CASSPIIPSSYNEQFF
d_gene: TRBD1; v_gene: TRBV7-9; abundance: NA; j_gene: TRBJ1-4; CDR3nt: TGTGCCAGCAGCTCCGGGACAGGTCTGTTTTTT; CDR3aa: CASSSGTGLFF
d_gene: NA; v_gene: TRBV27; abundance: NA; j_gene: TRBJ1-6; CDR3nt: TGTGCCACCGCCGCGGGGAGGTCCCTTTATAATTCACCCCTCCACTTT; CDR3aa: CATAAGRSLYNSPLHF
d_gene: NA; v_gene: TRBV4-2; abundance: NA; j_gene: TRBJ2-2; CDR3nt: TGTGCCAGCAGCCCTCAGGGCGCCGGGGAGCTGTTTTTT; CDR3aa: CASSPQGAGELFF
d_gene: TRBD1; v_gene: TRBV5-6; abundance: few; j_gene: TRBJ1-1; CDR3nt: TGTGCCAGCAGCTTACCCGGGACAGGGCCGAACACTGAAGCTTTCTTT; CDR3aa: CASSLPGTGPNTEAFF
d_gene: TRBD2; v_gene: TRBV3-1/TRBV3-2; abundance: once; j_gene: TRBJ2-5; CDR3nt: TGTGCCAGCAGCTCCGGGGTAGCGGGGGGCGGGGAGACCCAGTACTTC; CDR3aa: CASSSGVAGGGETQYF
d_gene: NA; v_gene: TRBV4-2; abundance: NA; j_gene: TRBJ2-7; CDR3nt: TGTGCCAGCAGCCAAGCCCCCGGACAGTCCCAGGGCGAGCAGTACTTC; CDR3aa: CASSQAPGQSQGEQYF
d_gene: NA; v_gene: TRBV30; abundance: NA; j_gene: TRBJ1-6; CDR3nt: TGTGCCTGGAGCCCAGGACAGAGGGGTTCACCCCTCCACTTT; CDR3aa: CAWSPGQRGSPLHF
d_gene: NA; v_gene: TRBV9; abundance: NA; j_gene: TRBJ1-6; CDR3nt: TGTGCCAGCAGCGCCCCGGGGGGCAGCACCTATAATTCACCCCTCCACTTT; CDR3aa: CASSAPGGSTYNSPLHF